The next 6 T cell receptor beta chains were all read from a single sample in a study of vaccination and CD4 T cells after COVID-19. These receptors' targets are unknown. CD4+ T cells that had been cultured provided DNA sequenced with the Oncomine TCR Beta short-read assay. Each CDR3 protein is one row after TCRdb ran MiXCR on the PCR reads. Here the sample spans under 12,000 distinct CDR3 sequences, around 75% being singletons. The treatment here: roughly 11-day PBMC culture with coronavirus spike peptide pools or control peptides (ViraFEST assay). The specimen was CD4+ T cells from blood, cultured in vitro. All receptors derive from a human donor who had recovered from COVID-19.

The chain joins TRBV6-1 to TRBJ1-2; D possibly corresponds to TRBD1 (5 bases). This CDR3 comprises 12 residues. Germline V gene lookup returns CDR1 MNHNS and CDR2 SASEGT. V was trimmed by 11 bases and J by 2 bases, leaving 12 bases between them. As DNA, the CDR3 is TGTGCCGGAGCAGGGTCAAACTATGGCTACACCTTC. This gives the protein CAGAGSNYGYTF.

J is TRBJ1-1 and V is TRBV6-1; unclear D gene. V lost 8 bases, J lost 0 bases, and 10 bases lay in between. CDR1 and CDR2 (germline): MNHNS, SASEGT. The CDR3 totals 13 residues. This CDR3 reads CASRLAMNTEAFF. The CDR3 DNA sequence: TGTGCCAGCCGATTGGCCATGAACACTGAAGCTTTCTTT.

The CDR3 here is CASRTQGARFTEAFF. The CDR3 DNA follows: TGTGCCAGCAGAACGCAGGGGGCGAGGTTTACTGAAGCTTTCTTT. The chain couples TRBV7-9 to TRBJ1-1, with 8 bases matching TRBD1. There are 15 residues in the CDR3. The J segment lost 5 bases and the V segment lost 6 bases, leaving 11 bases of the junction unmatched. Germline V gives CDR1 SEHNR, CDR2 FQNEAQ (reference sequence).

This clonotype was counted a single time. The V gene is TRBV5-4, the J gene TRBJ2-7; D remains unclear. Deletions cut 1 base from V and 2 bases from J, with 10 bases between. The CDR3 extends over 14 amino acids. Per the germline V gene, CDR1 is SGHNT and CDR2 is YYREEE (reference sequence). This chain's CDR3 is CASSLLGFAYEQYF. DNA for the CDR3: TGTGCCAGCAGCTTGTTGGGATTCGCCTACGAGCAGTACTTC.

This chain links TRBV24-1 with TRBJ1-5; D might be TRBD1 (6 bases). Trimming pared 4 bases from V and 4 bases from J, leaving 22 bases between. Germline loops: CDR1 KGHDR, CDR2 SFDVKD. The CDR3 runs to 18 residues. The CDR3 here is CATSDPTTWTARNQPQHF. CDR3 bases: TGTGCCACCAGTGACCCAACCACCTGGACAGCTCGGAATCAGCCCCAGCATTTT.

The chain couples TRBV2 to TRBJ2-7; 9 positions agree with TRBD2. The CDR3 length is 15 residues. CDR1 is SNHLY, CDR2 FYNNEI, per germline. J gave up 5 bases and V 5 bases, and 10 bases lay outside the gene matches. The CDR3 DNA reads as TGTGCCAGCAGTCCTATAGCGGGAGTTTCGGACGAGCAGTACTTC. It codes for CASSPIAGVSDEQYF.